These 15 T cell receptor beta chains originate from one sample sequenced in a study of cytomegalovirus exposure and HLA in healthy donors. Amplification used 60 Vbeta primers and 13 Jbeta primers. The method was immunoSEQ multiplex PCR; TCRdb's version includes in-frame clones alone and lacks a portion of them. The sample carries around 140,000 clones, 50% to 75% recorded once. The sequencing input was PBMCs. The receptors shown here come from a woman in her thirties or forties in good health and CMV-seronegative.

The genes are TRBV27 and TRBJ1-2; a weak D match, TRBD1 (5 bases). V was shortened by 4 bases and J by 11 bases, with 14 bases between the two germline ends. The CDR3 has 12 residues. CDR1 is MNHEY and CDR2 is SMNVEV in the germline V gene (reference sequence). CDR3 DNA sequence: TGTGCCAGCAGTTCAGGCCTCGGGGGTTACACCTTC. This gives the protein CASSSGLGGYTF.

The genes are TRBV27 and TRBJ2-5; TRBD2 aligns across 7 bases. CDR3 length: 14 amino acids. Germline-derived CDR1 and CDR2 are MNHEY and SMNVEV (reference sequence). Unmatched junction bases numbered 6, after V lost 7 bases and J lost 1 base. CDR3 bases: TGTGCCAGCAATCCGCGGGGGATCCAAGAGACCCAGTACTTC. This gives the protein CASNPRGIQETQYF.

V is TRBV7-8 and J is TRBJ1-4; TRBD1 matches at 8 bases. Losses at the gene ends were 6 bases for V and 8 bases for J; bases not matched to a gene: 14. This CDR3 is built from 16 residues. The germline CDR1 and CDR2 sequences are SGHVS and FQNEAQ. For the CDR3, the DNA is TGTGCCAGCAGTTCTTCTCCCGGGACAGGAGAAGAAAAACTGTTTTTT. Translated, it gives CASSSSPGTGEEKLFF.

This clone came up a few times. The CDR3 bases are TGTGCCAGCAGTCTCGTCAGGGGGAATGAGCAGTTCTTC. Its translation is CASSLVRGNEQFF. The V call is TRBV7-3, the J call TRBJ2-1; 7 positions agree with TRBD1. Germline trimming cut 6 bases from V and 7 bases from J; bases unmatched to any gene: 6. The CDR3 extends over 13 amino acids. From germline, CDR1 is SGHTA and CDR2 FQGTGA. The full variable domain, its missing parts supplied by reference TRBV7-3 and TRBJ2-1, is GAGVSQTPSNKVTEKGKYVELRCDPISGHTALYWYRQSLGQGPEFLIYFQGTGAADDSGLPNDRFFAVRPEGSVSTLKIQRTERGDSAVYLCASSLVRGNEQFFGPGTRLTVL.

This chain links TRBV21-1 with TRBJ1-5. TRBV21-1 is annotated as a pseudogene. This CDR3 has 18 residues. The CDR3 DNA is TGTGCCAGCAGCAAAGTTTGGGGTCGCGGGGGGGCCGATCAGCCCCAGCATTTT. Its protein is CASSKVWGRGGADQPQHF.

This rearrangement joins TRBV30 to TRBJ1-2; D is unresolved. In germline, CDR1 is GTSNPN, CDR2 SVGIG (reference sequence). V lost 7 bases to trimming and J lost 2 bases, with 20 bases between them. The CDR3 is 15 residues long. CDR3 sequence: CAYLSAYYPNYGYTF. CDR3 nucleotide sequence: TGTGCCTACCTAAGTGCCTATTACCCCAACTATGGCTACACCTTC.

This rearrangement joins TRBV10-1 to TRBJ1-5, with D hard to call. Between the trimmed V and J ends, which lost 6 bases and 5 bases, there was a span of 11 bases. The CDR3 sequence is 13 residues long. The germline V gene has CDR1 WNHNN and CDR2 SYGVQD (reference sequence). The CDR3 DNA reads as TGCGCCAGCAGCGCAGGTTCCTATCAGCCCCAGCATTTT. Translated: CASSAGSYQPQHF.

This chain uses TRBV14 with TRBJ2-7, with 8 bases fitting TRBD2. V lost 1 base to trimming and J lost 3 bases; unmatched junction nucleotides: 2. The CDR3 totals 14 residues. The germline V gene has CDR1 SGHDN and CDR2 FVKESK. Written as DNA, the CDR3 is TGTGCCAGCAGCCAAGGCGGGGGGTACTACGAGCAGTACTTC. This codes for CASSQGGGYYEQYF.

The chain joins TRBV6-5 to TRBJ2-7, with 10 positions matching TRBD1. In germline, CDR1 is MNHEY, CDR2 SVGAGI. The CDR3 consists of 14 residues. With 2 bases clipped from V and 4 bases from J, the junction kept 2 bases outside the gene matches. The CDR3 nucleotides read TGTGCCAGCAGTTACAGGACAGGGGGGTACGAGCAGTACTTC. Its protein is CASSYRTGGYEQYF.

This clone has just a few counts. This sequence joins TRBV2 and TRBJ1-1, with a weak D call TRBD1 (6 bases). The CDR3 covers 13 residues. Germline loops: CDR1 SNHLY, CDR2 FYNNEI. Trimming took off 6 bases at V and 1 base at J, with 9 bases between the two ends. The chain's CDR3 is CASRKDRNTEAFF. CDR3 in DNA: TGTGCCAGCAGAAAGGACAGGAACACTGAAGCTTTCTTT.

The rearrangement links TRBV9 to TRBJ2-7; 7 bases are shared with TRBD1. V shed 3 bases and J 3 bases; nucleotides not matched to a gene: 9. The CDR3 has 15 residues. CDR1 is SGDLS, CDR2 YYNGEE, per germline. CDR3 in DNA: TGTGCCAGCAGCGGATCGGACAGGTCCGGCTACGAGCAGTACTTC. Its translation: CASSGSDRSGYEQYF.

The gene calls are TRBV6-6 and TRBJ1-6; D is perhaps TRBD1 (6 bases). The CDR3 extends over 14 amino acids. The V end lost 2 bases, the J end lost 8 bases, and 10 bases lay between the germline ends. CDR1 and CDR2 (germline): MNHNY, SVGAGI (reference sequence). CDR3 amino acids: CASSYDGQYSPLHF. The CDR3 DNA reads TGTGCCAGCAGTTACGACGGACAGTATTCACCCCTCCACTTT.

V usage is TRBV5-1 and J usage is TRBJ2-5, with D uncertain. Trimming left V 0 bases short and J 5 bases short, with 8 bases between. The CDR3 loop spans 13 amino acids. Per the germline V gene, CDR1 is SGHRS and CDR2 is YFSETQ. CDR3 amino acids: CASSLGNGETQYF. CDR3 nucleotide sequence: TGCGCCAGCAGCTTGGGGAACGGGGAGACCCAGTACTTC.

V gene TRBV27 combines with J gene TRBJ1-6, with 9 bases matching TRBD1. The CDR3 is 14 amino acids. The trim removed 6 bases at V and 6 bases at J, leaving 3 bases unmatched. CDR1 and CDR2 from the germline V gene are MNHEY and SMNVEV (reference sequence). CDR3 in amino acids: CASSRTGVNSPLHF. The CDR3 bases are TGTGCCAGCAGCCGGACAGGGGTTAATTCACCCCTCCACTTT.

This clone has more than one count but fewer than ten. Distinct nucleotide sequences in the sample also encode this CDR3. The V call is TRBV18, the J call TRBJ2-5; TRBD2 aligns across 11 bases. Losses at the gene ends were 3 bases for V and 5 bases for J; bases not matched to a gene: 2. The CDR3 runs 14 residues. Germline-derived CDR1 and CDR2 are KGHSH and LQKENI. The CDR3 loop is CASSPLAGGETQYF. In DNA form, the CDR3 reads TGTGCCAGCTCACCTCTAGCGGGGGGCGAGACCCAGTACTTC.